This record covers a single TCR beta chain. Its antigen is undetermined. Germline V gene lookup returns CDR1 SGDLS and CDR2 YYNGEE. V was clipped by 4 bases and J by 4 bases, with 17 bases between them. The CDR3 has 15 amino acids. The donors were in the roughly 120-subject validation cohort; that cohort was separate from the approximately 670-subject first cohort. The record originates from a study of cytomegalovirus exposure and HLA in healthy donors. Sequencing was performed with immunoSEQ multiplex PCR; in TCRdb, only in-frame clones are kept and a portion is missing. The sample yields about 97,000 clones, about 95% seen once. General observations from the study: The listing of approximately 160 TCR beta chains classed them as cytomegalovirus-associated. Clusters of TCRs from the first cohort tended to co-occur in the approximately 120 validation repertoires (as a later analysis found). Whilst most TCR sequences proved rare, a subset of public TCRs occurred across many donors.

The V and J genes are TRBV9 and TRBJ1-2; D possibly corresponds to TRBD1 (5 bases). Sequenced input: PBMCs. The sequence derives from a woman between 18 and 30 years old in good health and CMV-seronegative. CDR3 loop: CASSPTQAGTYGYTF. The CDR3, as DNA: TGTGCCAGCAGCCCTACACAGGCGGGGACCTATGGCTACACCTTC.